The next 32 T cell receptor beta chains were all read from a single sample in a study of T cells in Graves' hyperthyroidism and ophthalmopathy. Amplification of TCR beta CDR3 regions was performed using RNA transcripts as template. HTBI primers were used for first-round RT-PCR of the TCR CDR3. TCRdb itself ran the multiplex PCR reads through MiXCR, one entry per CDR3 protein. The profile covers roughly 500,000 distinct CDR3 sequences, with around 16% appearing a single time and roughly 29% taken by the ten largest. The sequenced sample was blood. These receptors were collected from a woman in her twenties or thirties with Graves' ophthalmopathy.

V gene TRBV24-1 combines with J gene TRBJ1-2, with D hard to call. Trimming left V 8 bases short and J 8 bases short, with 14 bases between. This CDR3 has 12 amino acids. Germline assignment: CDR1 KGHDR and CDR2 SFDVKD. CDR3 coding DNA: TGTGCCACCAATGGACTTGAGGAGGGCTACACCTTC. Its protein product is CATNGLEEGYTF.

A single count supports this clonotype. The J gene is TRBJ1-1, the V gene TRBV9; D remains ambiguous. Germline V gene lookup returns CDR1 SGDLS and CDR2 YYNGEE. With 2 bases removed from V and 5 bases from J, the gap between germline ends came to 10 bases. The CDR3 totals 13 residues. The CDR3 reads CASSVHERTEAFF. The CDR3 DNA is TGTGCCAGCAGCGTGCACGAGCGGACTGAAGCTTTCTTT.

The V and J genes are TRBV29-1 and TRBJ2-1; 8 bases match TRBD2. V lost 6 bases to trimming and J lost 3 bases; unmatched junction nucleotides: 4. CDR1 and CDR2 (germline): SQVTM, ANQGSEA. There are 13 residues in the CDR3. The CDR3 loop reads CSVSGGGYNEQFF. For the CDR3, the DNA is TGCAGCGTGTCGGGAGGGGGCTACAATGAGCAGTTCTTC.

This clonotype was observed at least ten times. This chain joins TRBV11-3 and TRBJ2-4; tentatively, D is TRBD1 (7 bases). This CDR3 contains 15 residues. The ends were cut back, 0 bases at V and 7 bases at J, with 13 bases in the middle. Germline CDR1 and CDR2: SGHNT and YENEEA. This CDR3 reads CASSLEGGTANIQYF. The CDR3 DNA reads as TGTGCCAGCAGCTTAGAAGGGGGGACAGCTAACATTCAGTACTTC.

This clonotype was recorded at least ten times. This rearrangement joins TRBV2 to TRBJ1-3, with unresolved D. CDR3 length: 13 residues. CDR1 is SNHLY and CDR2 is FYNNEI in the germline V gene. Between the trimmed V and J ends, which lost 2 bases and 4 bases, there was a span of 6 bases. The CDR3 here is CASSESEGNTIYF. CDR3 DNA sequence: TGTGCCAGCAGTGAATCGGAGGGAAACACCATATATTTT.

The V gene is TRBV7-2, the J gene TRBJ2-7; possibly TRBD1 for D (6 bases). Germline V gives CDR1 SGHTA, CDR2 FQGNSA. The CDR3 has 13 residues. V lost 1 base to trimming and J lost 7 bases, with 11 bases between them. The CDR3 region is CASSLGRGWEQYF. The CDR3 nucleotides are TGTGCCAGCAGCTTAGGCAGGGGTTGGGAGCAGTACTTC.

This clonotype was counted a few times. The rearrangement uses TRBV6-2 or TRBV6-3 and TRBJ1-5; no definite D call. Trimming shortened V by 4 bases and J by 2 bases, and 9 bases separated the two germline ends. CDR1 MNHEY and CDR2 SVGEGT come from the germline V gene. The CDR3 is 14 residues long. The CDR3 bases are TGTGCCAGCAGTTCGGTCCAGGGCAATCAGCCCCAGCATTTT. Protein: CASSSVQGNQPQHF.

This clonotype was seen more than once but under ten times. Here the CDR3 reads CASSQDPPPGGDGYTF. CDR3 sequence (DNA): TGCGCCAGCAGCCAAGATCCCCCCCCCGGAGGTGATGGCTACACCTTC. J is TRBJ1-2 and V is TRBV4-3; the D is unclear. V shed 0 bases and J shed 6 bases, with 17 bases lying between them. There are 16 residues in the CDR3. Germline values: CDR1 LGHNA, CDR2 YSLEER.

This clonotype was observed at least ten times. The V and J genes are TRBV20-1 and TRBJ2-5, with 14 bases identical to TRBD2. CDR1 is DFQATT, CDR2 SNEGSKA, per germline (reference sequence). There are 16 residues in the CDR3. V lost 5 bases to trimming and J lost 2 bases; unmatched junction nucleotides: 7. In nucleotides, the CDR3 is TGCAGTGCTGGGGGGACTAGCGGGAGTTTTCAAGAGACCCAGTACTTC. Protein: CSAGGTSGSFQETQYF.

This chain joins TRBV19 and TRBJ2-1, with unresolved D. The CDR3 length is 16 residues. Trimming shortened V by 0 bases and J by 2 bases, and 11 bases separated the two germline ends. Germline V gene sequence: CDR1 LNHDA, CDR2 SQIVND (reference sequence). Written as DNA, the CDR3 is TGTGCCAGTAGTATAGATCCCCGGATGGCCTACAATGAGCAGTTCTTC. Translated, it gives CASSIDPRMAYNEQFF.

The V and J genes are TRBV27 and TRBJ2-1; TRBD2 matches at 7 bases. Germline loops: CDR1 MNHEY, CDR2 SMNVEV (reference sequence). V gave up 11 bases and J gave up 9 bases; unmatched junction bases: 10. CDR3 length: 12 amino acids. CDR3 DNA sequence: TGTGCCTCCAGGACTAGTATACGTGAGCAGTTCTTC. It specifies CASRTSIREQFF.

This clonotype has just a few counts. This chain joins TRBV24-1 and TRBJ2-3, with D tentatively TRBD1 (6 bases). The CDR3 has 14 residues. Trimming left V 3 bases short and J 6 bases short, with 12 bases between. CDR1 is KGHDR, CDR2 SFDVKD, per germline. The CDR3 protein is CATSDQDSPDTQYF. The CDR3, as DNA: TGTGCCACCAGTGATCAGGACAGTCCGGATACGCAGTATTTT.

The CDR3 region has the DNA TGTGCCAGCAGCAGAACTATACCGCGGGACGAGAACACCGGGGAGCTGTTTTTT. It specifies CASSRTIPRDENTGELFF. The chain has TRBV7-9 and TRBJ2-2, with D possibly matching TRBD2 (6 bases). The germline CDR1 and CDR2 sequences are SEHNR and FQNEAQ (reference sequence). Trimming took 5 bases from V and 1 from J, leaving 20 bases between them. The CDR3 totals 18 residues.

V is TRBV4-2 and J is TRBJ2-1; possible D gene TRBD2, 6 bases. The CDR3 is 15 amino acids. The germline V and J ends were trimmed by 7 bases and 0 bases, with 13 bases remaining between them. Germline V gene lookup returns CDR1 LGHNA and CDR2 YNFKEQ. As DNA, the CDR3 is TGTGCCAGCATAGCGGAAGACTCCTCCTACAATGAGCAGTTCTTC. This encodes CASIAEDSSYNEQFF.

This chain joins TRBV4-3 and TRBJ1-1; 7 nucleotides align to TRBD1. Germline V CDR1 and CDR2: LGHNA, YSLEER. The CDR3 is 15 amino acids. Trimming took 0 bases from V and 6 from J; bases not matched to a gene: 7. The CDR3: CASSQEGRGTPEAFF. For the CDR3, the DNA is TGCGCCAGCAGCCAAGAAGGCAGGGGGACCCCTGAAGCTTTCTTT.

At least ten counts were recorded for this clonotype. The chain is built from TRBV28 and TRBJ2-5; no reliable D call. The CDR3 is made up of 13 amino acids. Deletions cut 2 bases from V and 7 bases from J, with 11 bases between. Germline V gene sequence: CDR1 MDHEN, CDR2 SYDVKM. The CDR3 DNA follows: TGTGCCAGCAGTTTACCAGGAGACGGGACCCAGTACTTC. Its protein product is CASSLPGDGTQYF.

J is TRBJ2-4 and V is TRBV4-3, with 7 bases identical to TRBD1. Germline V gene lookup returns CDR1 LGHNA and CDR2 YSLEER. The junction had 6 bases not matched to a gene; V was cut back by 0 bases and J by 7 bases. The CDR3 sequence is 15 residues long. In DNA form, the CDR3 reads TGCGCCAGCAGCCAAGAGTTTCGCAGGGGGAACATTCAGTACTTC. It encodes CASSQEFRRGNIQYF.

This clonotype was seen ten or more times. The J gene is TRBJ2-5, the V gene TRBV5-5; D is ambiguous. Trimming removed 1 base at V and 5 bases at J, with 9 bases between. This CDR3 is 13 amino acids long. Per germline, CDR1 SGHKS and CDR2 YYEKEE (reference sequence). The CDR3 nucleotides are TGTGCCAGCAGCTTGAGGGTTCGGGAGACCCAGTACTTC. This translates into CASSLRVRETQYF.

This chain connects TRBV7-2 to TRBJ2-5; 7 nucleotides line up with TRBD1. V lost 1 base, J lost 7 bases, and 12 bases stayed unmatched. Germline loops: CDR1 SGHTA, CDR2 FQGNSA. The CDR3 covers 16 residues. The CDR3 here is CASSLGLPGQLGTQYF. For the CDR3, the DNA is TGTGCCAGCAGCTTAGGGTTACCGGGACAGTTGGGGACCCAGTACTTC. Variable domain in full (rest from reference TRBV7-2 and TRBJ2-5): GAGVSQSPSNKVTEKGKDVELRCDPISGHTALYWYRQSLGQGLEFLIYFQGNSAPDKSGLPSDRFSAERTGGSVSTLTIQRTQQEDSAVYLCASSLGLPGQLGTQYFGPGTRLLVL.

This clonotype showed up just a few times. The germline gene is not matched at one end of the junction; a read error may be the cause. The chain has TRBV18 and TRBJ2-5; no reliable D call. Germline V lookup: CDR1 KGHSH, CDR2 LQKENI. This CDR3 has 14 residues. The chain's CDR3 is CASSSPYLQETQYF. CDR3 in DNA: TGTGCCAGCTCATCACCGTATTTACAAGAGACCCAGTACTTC. The whole variable domain, filled in from reference TRBV18 and TRBJ2-5, reads NAGVMQNPRHLVRRRGQEARLRCSPMKGHSHVYWYRQLPEEGLKFMVYLQKENIIDESGMPKERFSAEFPKEGPSILRIQQVVRGDSAAYFCASSSPYLQETQYFGPGTRLLVL.

This clonotype has only a few counts. CDR3 region: CAWLPGRGPGTYSEQFF. The CDR3 nucleotides read TGTGCCTGGCTGCCGGGCCGAGGACCTGGTACCTATAGTGAGCAGTTCTTC. V gene TRBV30 combines with J gene TRBJ2-1, with D hard to call. The V end was cut by 5 bases, the J end by 9 bases, with 29 bases between. Germline CDR1 is GTSNPN and CDR2 is SVGIG (reference sequence). The CDR3 loop spans 17 amino acids.

The chain combines TRBV12-3 or TRBV12-4 with TRBJ1-5, with D tentatively TRBD1 (6 bases). This CDR3 region has 14 residues. Deletions cut 4 bases from V and 5 bases from J, with 12 bases between. The CDR3 is CASSSDRTYQPQHF. CDR3 in DNA: TGTGCCAGCAGTTCTGACAGGACCTATCAGCCCCAGCATTTT.

In this sample, this clonotype turned up many times. The chain carries TRBV6-5 and TRBJ2-1; D is ambiguous. CDR1 is MNHEY and CDR2 is SVGAGI in the germline V gene. The V gene lost 6 bases and the J gene lost 10 bases, with 16 bases spanning the gap. The CDR3 is 13 amino acids. Here the CDR3 reads CASSRSRLLEQFF. The DNA of the CDR3 is TGTGCCAGCAGCCGTTCTCGACTTTTGGAGCAGTTCTTC.

In its sample, this clonotype was seen many times. The V call is TRBV7-9, the J call TRBJ2-3; the D gene is possibly TRBD2 (6 bases). The V end was cut by 3 bases, the J end by 2 bases, with 12 bases between. The CDR3 contains 15 residues. From germline, CDR1 is SEHNR and CDR2 FQNEAQ (reference sequence). DNA of the CDR3: TGTGCCAGCAGCTTGAGGCGGGAAGACACAGATACGCAGTATTTT. Amino acids: CASSLRREDTDTQYF. The full variable domain, in which reference TRBV7-9 and TRBJ2-3 provide the parts outside the CDR3, is DTGVSQNPRHKITKRGQNVTFRCDPISEHNRLYWYRQTLGQGPEFLTYFQNEAQLEKSRLLSDRFSAERPKGSFSTLEIQRTEQGDSAMYLCASSLRREDTDTQYFGPGTRLTVL.

This clonotype was seen many times. This chain joins TRBV19 and TRBJ2-1; 8 nucleotides agree with TRBD1. CDR3 size: 15 residues. V was pared by 7 bases and J by 0 bases, with 5 bases of the junction left unmatched. Germline CDR1 LNHDA, CDR2 SQIVND (reference sequence). CDR3 region: CASTRTGNSYNEQFF. The DNA of the CDR3 is TGTGCCAGTACCAGGACAGGGAACTCCTACAATGAGCAGTTCTTC. The whole variable domain, filled in from reference TRBV19 and TRBJ2-1, reads DGGITQSPKYLFRKEGQNVTLSCEQNLNHDAMYWYRQDPGQGLRLIYYSQIVNDFQKGDIAEGYSVSREKKESFPLTVTSAQKNPTAFYLCASTRTGNSYNEQFFGPGTRLTVL.

This clonotype was counted many times. The chain links TRBV7-9 to TRBJ2-7; D gene ambiguous. Trimming took off 5 bases at V and 3 bases at J, with 11 bases between the two ends. This CDR3 comprises 13 residues. Germline lookup yields CDR1 SEHNR and CDR2 FQNEAQ (reference sequence). The CDR3 DNA is TGTGCCAGCAGCCCCCTGGGGAACTACGAGCAGTACTTC. It encodes CASSPLGNYEQYF.

Many counts were recorded for this clonotype. This chain connects TRBV20-1 to TRBJ2-3, with no clear D. CDR1 is DFQATT, CDR2 SNEGSKA, per germline (reference sequence). With 0 bases removed from V and 4 bases from J, the gap between germline ends came to 5 bases. CDR3 length: 12 amino acids. In nucleotides, the CDR3 is TGCAGTGCTAGAGAAGACTCAGATACGCAGTATTTT. It encodes CSAREDSDTQYF.

This clonotype occurred a few times. V usage is TRBV2 and J usage is TRBJ2-3; D not resolved. The CDR3 spans 18 residues. Trimming stripped 0 bases from V and 0 bases from J, with 16 bases between. Germline CDR1 SNHLY, CDR2 FYNNEI. In nucleotides, the CDR3 is TGTGCCAGCAGTGAAGCGATACCCCCTAGTGGAAGCACAGATACGCAGTATTTT. Its protein is CASSEAIPPSGSTDTQYF.

Comment on this clonotype: A much larger clone lies a single base off, so this may be a read error. The chain recombines TRBV6-1 with TRBJ2-3; 7 bases match TRBD2. V lost 10 bases to trimming and J lost 3 bases; unmatched junction nucleotides: 10. Per the germline V gene, CDR1 is MNHNS and CDR2 is SASEGT. The CDR3 sequence is 14 residues long. The CDR3 reads CANRPVGGTDTQYF. Written as DNA, the CDR3 is TGTGCCAACAGACCCGTGGGGGGGACAGATACGCAGTATTTT.

This sequence joins TRBV20-1 and TRBJ1-5; tentatively, D is TRBD1 (6 bases). V lost 3 bases to trimming and J lost 9 bases, with 9 bases between them. Per the germline V gene, CDR1 is DFQATT and CDR2 is SNEGSKA (reference sequence). The CDR3 totals 11 residues. CDR3 sequence (DNA): TGCAGTGCTAGGACAGGAGCGCCCCAGCATTTT. Translated: CSARTGAPQHF.

Ten or more counts support this clonotype. The J gene is TRBJ1-5, the V gene TRBV30; no definite D call. V was clipped by 0 bases and J by 7 bases, with 13 bases between them. Germline CDR1 reads GTSNPN; CDR2 reads SVGIG (reference sequence). The CDR3 loop spans 14 amino acids. CDR3 nucleotides: TGTGCCTGGAGTGTACGGGTAGGGAAGCAGCCCCAGCATTTT. Translated, it gives CAWSVRVGKQPQHF.

This rearrangement joins TRBV2 to TRBJ2-1; 11 nucleotides match TRBD2. The CDR3 is 14 amino acids. Germline V gene data show CDR1 as SNHLY and CDR2 as FYNNEI. J gave up 8 bases and V 11 bases, and 11 bases lay outside the gene matches. CDR3 bases: TGTGCCTCCCAGGGACTAGCGGCCTCCCATGAGCAGTTCTTC. Translation: CASQGLAASHEQFF.